This TCR beta chain was captured by sequencing in a study of shared clonotypes between healthy human individuals. The CDR3 totals 16 residues. Between the trimmed V and J ends, which lost 2 bases and 5 bases, there was a span of 15 bases. CDR1 and CDR2 (germline): SEHNR, FQNEAQ (reference sequence). It was CD45RO-negative cells, positively selected for CCR7, that made up naive CD8 cells, with terminally differentiated effector memory CD45RA+ cells excluded. Roughly 27,000 T cell genomes, or roughly 200 ng DNA, went into the sorted-subset replicate PCRs. Data came from immunoSEQ multiplex PCR; TCRdb stores just in-frame clones and leaves some out. The sample shows around 1.9 million clones, 85% to 95% of them seen only once.

This TCR was sampled from a man aged 18 to 29 in good health. Some clones in this sample may be carry-over from other donors' samples. The sample taken for sequencing was naive CD8+ T cells from PBMCs. The V call is TRBV7-9, the J call TRBJ2-2, with D possibly matching TRBD2 (5 bases). The CDR3 sequence: CASSLSQLRGTGELFF. The CDR3 DNA reads TGTGCCAGCAGCTTAAGCCAGTTAAGAGGGACCGGGGAGCTGTTTTTT.